This T cell receptor (beta chain) was retrieved from a study of shared clonotypes between healthy human individuals. Study information: In total, the donors were two women and a few men aged 18 to 49. Each donor had three CD4 naive, three CD4 memory, two CD8 naive and one CD8 memory plate. Study-level findings and limits: Deeper or shallower sequencing was expected to change how clonotypes are shared among donors. Incomplete sequencing of sorted subsets was indicated by rarefaction despite large depth.

The ends lost 3 bases at V and 3 bases at J; junction bases unmatched: 5. The CDR3 runs to 14 residues. Per the germline V gene, CDR1 is SQVTM and CDR2 is ANQGSEA. The repertoire was sequenced with immunoSEQ multiplex PCR; TCRdb's copy has only in-frame clones and lacks some. Here the sample spans about 2.4 million clones, 90% to 95% being singletons. As concerns this clone: Its cognate antigen is unknown.

The source of this sequence is a man between 18 and 29 years old in good health. Some clones in this sample may be carry-over from other donors' samples. V is TRBV29-1 and J is TRBJ1-2, with 9 positions matching TRBD1. Sequencing was performed on naive CD4+ T cells from PBMCs. Regarding subset: CD45RA+ positively selected. The CDR3 reads CSVERDRAHYGYTF. DNA of the CDR3: TGCAGCGTTGAGAGGGACAGGGCCCACTATGGCTACACCTTC. The full variable domain, its missing parts supplied by reference TRBV29-1 and TRBJ1-2, is SAVISQKPSRDICQRGTSLTIQCQVDSQVTMMFWYRQQPGQSLTLIATANQGSEATYESGFVIDKFPISRPNLTFSTLTVSNMSPEDSSIYLCSVERDRAHYGYTFGSGTRLTVV.